The clone carrying this T cell receptor beta chain was seen a single time. Its cognate antigen is unknown. V was cut by 2 bases and J by 15 bases, with 20 bases left in between. There are 14 residues in the CDR3. Germline V gene sequence: CDR1 SGHDN, CDR2 FVKESK. The data are from a study of cytomegalovirus exposure and HLA in healthy donors. The data were produced by immunoSEQ multiplex PCR, yet TCRdb's version contains in-frame clones alone and is incomplete. The sample includes 250,000 to 350,000 clones, roughly 88% of them seen just once. Regarding the study as a whole: In the 95 to 150 validation repertoires, 85% to 95% of cluster scores exceeded 0, per a later analysis. The authors enumerated 150 to 200 TCR beta chains as linked to cytomegalovirus.

The rearrangement uses TRBV14 and TRBJ2-1, with TRBD2 as a possible D gene (6 bases). The receptor's source is a woman under 30 in good health and CMV-seronegative. The sample taken for sequencing was PBMCs. The CDR3 coding sequence is TGTGCCAGCAGCCAAATCAGTGTCGGGGGTTTACGGTTCTTC. Its protein product is CASSQISVGGLRFF.